The 13 T cell receptor beta chains reported below all come from one sample, sequenced in a study of blood T cell repertoires in COVID-19. Here immunoSEQ multiplex PCR was the method, and the copy in TCRdb shows in-frame clones only, minus some. The table has roughly 26,000 clones, 90% to 95% seen once; the top ten hold 2.1%. Sequencing used peripheral blood. These receptors were collected from a human donor in a cohort sampled during active COVID-19.

The chain couples TRBV6-5 to TRBJ2-1, with 7 positions matching TRBD1. CDR3 length: 13 amino acids. The V gene's germline CDR1 is MNHEY and CDR2 SVGAGI. Unmatched junction bases numbered 9, after V lost 7 bases and J lost 9 bases. The CDR3 sequence: CASTKSTGTEQFF. The CDR3 coding sequence is TGTGCCAGCACTAAATCGACAGGGACTGAGCAGTTCTTC.

The table lists this clone with a count of one. The chain carries TRBV2 and TRBJ1-2; maybe TRBD1 (6 bases). The CDR3 is made up of 15 amino acids. Per the germline V gene, CDR1 is SNHLY and CDR2 is FYNNEI. Trimming stripped 1 base from V and 2 bases from J, with 11 bases between. The CDR3 spells CASSEGQDWNYGYTF. The CDR3 region has the DNA TGTGCCAGCAGTGAAGGACAGGATTGGAACTATGGCTACACCTTC. The full variable domain, completed using reference TRBV2 and TRBJ1-2, is EPEVTQTPSHQVTQMGQEVILRCVPISNHLYFYWYRQILGQKVEFLVSFYNNEISEKSEIFDDQFSVERPDGSNFTLKIRSTKLEDSAMYFCASSEGQDWNYGYTFGSGTRLTVV.

This chain joins TRBV5-1 and TRBJ2-7, with D tentatively TRBD2 (7 bases). Trimming cost V 1 base and J 2 bases, with 13 bases left between them. The germline V gene has CDR1 SGHRS and CDR2 YFSETQ. The CDR3 spans 15 residues. The CDR3 protein is CASSLNAGATYEQYF. The CDR3 DNA reads TGCGCCAGCAGCTTGAATGCGGGGGCCACCTACGAGCAGTACTTC.

The table lists this clone with a few counts. The rearrangement links TRBV5-1 to TRBJ1-2, with 8 bases that match TRBD1. The V segment lost 0 bases and the J segment 5 bases; nucleotides outside the gene matches: 6. The CDR3 length is 15 residues. Looked up from germline, CDR1 is SGHRS and CDR2 is YFSETQ. CDR3 loop: CASSLATGAGYGYTF. The CDR3 coding sequence is TGCGCCAGCAGCTTGGCGACAGGGGCGGGTTATGGCTACACCTTC.

The chain is built from TRBV5-1 and TRBJ1-6; TRBD1 aligns across 9 bases. The junction had 13 bases not matched to a gene; V was cut back by 3 bases and J by 9 bases. Germline values: CDR1 SGHRS, CDR2 YFSETQ. The CDR3 runs 17 residues. The CDR3 protein is CASSSQLGTGMGSPLHF. DNA for the CDR3: TGCGCCAGCAGCTCTCAATTGGGGACAGGGATGGGTTCACCCCTCCACTTT.

The CDR3 DNA reads as TGTGCCAGCGGAGCCATGAACACTGAAGCTTTCTTT. This gives the protein CASGAMNTEAFF. The chain joins TRBV6-6 to TRBJ1-1; D unclear. Germline CDR1 MNHNY, CDR2 SVGAGI (reference sequence). The CDR3 spans 12 residues. The V end lost 8 bases, the J end lost 0 bases, and 7 bases lay between the germline ends.

This clone turned up a few times. V gene TRBV19 combines with J gene TRBJ1-5; TRBD1 is a possible D gene (6 bases). Per germline, CDR1 LNHDA and CDR2 SQIVND (reference sequence). The V end was cut by 6 bases, the J end by 0 bases, with 12 bases between. The CDR3 loop spans 15 amino acids. CDR3 sequence: CASSPQQGSNQPQHF. The CDR3 DNA is TGTGCCAGTAGCCCCCAACAGGGTAGCAATCAGCCCCAGCATTTT.

The chain employs TRBV2 and TRBJ1-5, with 7 bases fitting TRBD1. V gave up 5 bases and J gave up 6 bases; unmatched junction bases: 7. The CDR3 spans 14 residues. From germline, CDR1 is SNHLY and CDR2 FYNNEI. CDR3 in DNA: TGTGCCAGCAGTCCAGACAGGGCCCGTCAGCCCCAGCATTTT. It is translated as CASSPDRARQPQHF.

The chain employs TRBV7-8 and TRBJ1-5, with 7 bases that match TRBD1. This CDR3 comprises 16 residues. The germline V gene encodes CDR1 SGHVS and CDR2 FQNEAQ. V gave up 10 bases and J gave up 3 bases; unmatched junction bases: 15. The CDR3 coding sequence is TGTGCCACCGACCCTAGCGGGACAGCCCTCAATCAGCCCCAGCATTTT. As protein: CATDPSGTALNQPQHF.

The chain combines TRBV7-9 with TRBJ2-1; D is perhaps TRBD2 (7 bases). CDR3 length equals 15 residues. CDR1 and CDR2 (germline): SEHNR, FQNEAQ (reference sequence). V lost 5 bases and J lost 12, with 23 bases in between. The chain's CDR3 is CASSHRDIEGGGQFF. The CDR3 DNA sequence: TGTGCCAGCAGCCATCGGGATATTGAGGGAGGGGGGCAGTTCTTC.

The chain has TRBV28 and TRBJ1-2; D unclear. The CDR3 has 14 residues. The V and J ends lost 6 bases and 8 bases respectively, with 19 bases between them. Germline CDR1 and CDR2: MDHEN and SYDVKM. This CDR3 reads CASRLTPDGGGYTF. CDR3 nucleotides: TGTGCCAGCAGATTGACCCCGGACGGAGGGGGCTACACCTTC.

The chain combines TRBV27 with TRBJ2-7, with 7 bases matching TRBD1. This CDR3 contains 14 residues. Trimming at V came to 5 bases and at J to 2 bases, leaving 6 bases not matched to a gene. The germline V gene encodes CDR1 MNHEY and CDR2 SMNVEV (reference sequence). The CDR3 reads CASSPSGQTYEQYF. CDR3 nucleotides: TGTGCCAGCAGTCCCTCGGGACAGACCTACGAGCAGTACTTC.

The DNA of the CDR3 is TGTGCCTGGAAGAGTACTAATGAAAAACTGTTTTTT. The encoded protein is CAWKSTNEKLFF. The V gene is TRBV30, the J gene TRBJ1-4; D call uncertain. Germline-derived CDR1 and CDR2 are GTSNPN and SVGIG (reference sequence). Trimming left V 4 bases short and J 2 bases short, with 5 bases between. The CDR3 spans 12 residues. The full variable domain, completed using reference TRBV30 and TRBJ1-4, is SQTIHQWPATLVQPVGSPLSLECTVEGTSNPNLYWYRQAAGRGLQLLFYSVGIGQISSEVPQNLSASRPQDRQFILSSKKLLLSDSGFYLCAWKSTNEKLFFGSGTQLSVL.